This TCR beta chain was documented in a study of T cell changes during pregnancy in multiple sclerosis. Using immunoSEQ multiplex PCR, the repertoire was profiled, and TCRdb retains in-frame clones only, with some absent. Of 25,000 to 35,000 clones listed, 89% are singletons. The CDR3 is 15 residues long. V shed 5 bases, J shed 8 bases, and the junction held 10 bases outside the gene matches. Germline V gene lookup returns CDR1 SEHNR and CDR2 FQNEAQ (reference sequence). The sample here was CD8+ T cells from peripheral blood mononuclear cells, taken in the second trimester of pregnancy. The receptor comes from a female donor with multiple sclerosis, enrolled in a pregnancy study. This chain connects TRBV7-9 to TRBJ2-1, with TRBD2 identical over 9 bases. The CDR3: CASSSRRGGRDEQFF. The CDR3 DNA is TGTGCCAGCAGCAGCCGGCGGGGGGGTAGGGATGAGCAGTTCTTC.